This TCR beta chain derives from a study of a mutant IDH1 vaccine in newly diagnosed glioma (dated by TCRdb to the early 2020s). Regarding the study in general: Vaccination started 4-6 weeks after radiotherapy alone, or was given together with temozolomide cycles in the groups whose treatment included chemotherapy. The week-35 safety follow-up took place at visit V12, and the week-47 end of study took place at visit V13. Six visits were used for peripheral blood collection: V03 (baseline), V05, V07, V10, V12 and V13. Of the roughly 32 patients who were treated, around 62% were male and approximately 38% were female, and the mean age was approximately 40 years. Before enrollment, most patients had been given radiochemotherapy with temozolomide as standard therapy, while the rest had received either radiotherapy alone or temozolomide alone. Longitudinal TCRB deep sequencing was done for 25 treated patients, wherever samples were available for exploratory analyses. The paper's findings and limits, for the study overall: Availability determined which PBMC samples were chosen for TCRB deep sequencing. Pseudoprogression appeared unrelated to alterations in the top peripheral T cell clonotypes detected by TCRB sequencing. Immune responses induced by the vaccine were seen in roughly 95% of patients across multiple MHC alleles. It was noted by the authors that analyses of patient blood samples could not be reproduced owing to sample limitations.

Concerning this clone itself: Its antigen target is currently unknown. No much larger clone exists at a distance of one base, and base qualities are not known.

Library preparation employed the immunoSEQ multiplex PCR assay. Following the manufacturer's protocol, the hsTCRB Kit was used to amplify rearranged TCR beta chain sequences. An Illumina MiSeq was used to sequence the TCRB libraries. Per the authors' processing: The kit vendor's proprietary platform handled demultiplexing, trimming and gene mapping. TCRdb stores this immuneACCESS table with in-frame sequences only. Part of the clones is absent; in the studies checked, under half of the shortfall reflects unresolved V genes, and no reason is known for the rest. V and J calls plus clone size are reproduced from that table; the DNA served to infer D and trimming. Counted in this sample were some 66,000 clones; around four fifths of them appeared once. Around 4.6% of the sample rests with the top ten. V is pared back by 0 bases and J by 8 bases, with 10 bases lying between the germline termini. CDR3 length: 13 amino acids, cysteine to phenylalanine. Only CDR3 DNA remains: 39 bases, in frame from the first base. According to the germline V gene, CDR1 reads LGHNA and CDR2 reads YNFKEQ.

According to the study, the label for this sample's time point signals: week 35, safety follow-up. A 20-mer mutant IDH1 peptide at 300 micrograms in Montanide made up each vaccine dose, which was injected subcutaneously together with topical imiquimod. Patients were given eight vaccinations, in weeks 1, 3, 5, 7, 11, 15, 19 and 23, which matched visits V03 through V10. All donors had newly diagnosed IDH1-mutant astrocytomas of WHO grade 3 or 4 that showed loss of nuclear ATRX. The samples were drawn from NOA16, a multicentre, single-arm, open-label phase I trial in Germany that tested a mutant IDH1 peptide vaccine in humans for the first time. Genomic DNA for TCRB sequencing was extracted from EDTA blood using the DNeasy Blood and Tissue Kit.

The specimen was PBMCs, collected from a glioma patient whose treatment included an IDH1 peptide vaccine. The chain joins TRBV4-2 to TRBJ1-1; the D segment could be TRBD1, given 5 matching bases. This receptor was obtained from a man in his thirties or forties with glioma. The nucleotide sequence is given as TGTGCCAGCAGCCAAGACGGGGCCAGGGAAGCTTTCTTT. Its amino acids are CASSQDGAREAFF.